Listed below are T cell receptor beta chains from one sample, sequenced in a study of T cell repertoires in cytomegalovirus infection. Antigens of these TCRs are unknown. Each CDR3 protein is one row after TCRdb ran MiXCR on the reads. The top ten clones hold less than 45% of a sample with 110,000 or so distinct CDR3 sequences, roughly 31% of them seen once. This sample comprised CD8+ T cells from cultured PBMCs, obtained from culture after CMV antigen stimulation. The origin of the receptors is a human donor in good health (CMV status not recorded). Some clones in this sample may be carry-over from other donors' samples. Each CDR3 is given with its conserved first and last residue. A D gene is named only where the DNA matches it firmly. Size is omitted from some rows. Given values are once, few, many or a class for expanded clones.

J gene,V gene,clone size,D gene,CDR3 protein,CDR3 DNA
TRBJ1-1,TRBV7-2,NA,NA,CASSLAPVNTEAFF,TGTGCCAGCAGCTTAGCACCGGTGAACACTGAAGCTTTCTTT
TRBJ1-6,TRBV27,NA,NA,CASSLGISANSPLHF,TGTGCCAGCAGTTTAGGGATCTCCGCTAATTCACCCCTCCACTTT
TRBJ1-5,TRBV20-1,NA,NA,CSAKRGGIQPQHF,TGCAGTGCTAAAAGGGGGGGAATCCAGCCCCAGCATTTT
TRBJ2-6,TRBV19,many,NA,CATLRGAGANVLTF,TGTGCCACCCTCAGGGGAGCTGGGGCCAACGTCCTGACTTTC
TRBJ2-4,TRBV7-6,few,TRBD2,CASRGLENIQYF,TGTGCCAGTCGCGGACTAGAAAACATTCAGTACTTC
TRBJ2-1,TRBV6-2/TRBV6-3,once,TRBD2,CASSGIAGLNEQFF,TGTGCCAGCAGTGGCATAGCGGGTCTTAATGAGCAGTTCTTC
TRBJ1-4,TRBV3-1,many,NA,CASSPEGERNEKLFF,TGTGCCAGCAGCCCCGAGGGGGAGCGGAATGAAAAACTGTTTTTT
TRBJ2-1,TRBV27,few,NA,CASSPGSSNSYNEQFF,TGTGCCAGCAGTCCAGGTTCTTCTAACTCCTACAATGAGCAGTTCTTC
TRBJ2-3,TRBV12-3/TRBV12-4,many,NA,CASSSGTDTQYF,TGTGCCAGCAGTTCAGGCACAGATACGCAGTATTTT
TRBJ1-5,TRBV7-2,many,NA,CASSIDSPYSNQPQHF,TGTGCCAGCAGCATCGACAGTCCGTATAGCAATCAGCCCCAGCATTTT
TRBJ1-4,TRBV12-3/TRBV12-4,few,TRBD1,CASSQTGGVVKEKLFF,TGTGCCAGCAGTCAGACAGGGGGGGTCGTGAAGGAAAAACTGTTTTTT
TRBJ2-7,TRBV6-8,NA,TRBD2,CASSYQNLAGASYEQYF,TGTGCCAGCAGTTATCAAAACCTAGCGGGGGCCTCCTACGAGCAGTACTTC
TRBJ2-6,TRBV4-3,few,NA,CASSQDKGTGANVLTF,TGCGCCAGCAGCCAAGATAAGGGAACCGGGGCCAACGTCCTGACTTTC
TRBJ1-3,TRBV6-1,many,NA,CASSEVGSGNTIYF,TGTGCCAGCAGTGAAGTCGGCTCTGGAAACACCATATATTTT
TRBJ2-2,TRBV27,NA,NA,CASSFSQGGTGELFF,TGTGCCAGCAGTTTCAGCCAGGGGGGCACCGGGGAGCTGTTTTTT
TRBJ2-1,TRBV5-6,NA,NA,CASSLRYNEQFF,TGTGCCAGCAGCCTAAGATACAATGAGCAGTTCTTC
TRBJ1-5,TRBV6-2/TRBV6-3,many,NA,CASSYSMQRSIFPQHF,TGTGCCAGCAGTTACTCGATGCAGAGATCCATCTTCCCCCAGCATTTT
TRBJ1-5,TRBV29-1,few,TRBD1,CSVEDRGRVSLSRKNQPQHF,TGCAGCGTTGAGGACAGGGGGCGAGTATCGCTATCCCGAAAAAATCAGCCCCAGCATTTT
TRBJ2-3,TRBV4-1,few,TRBD2,CASSQGLAGVASTDTQYF,TGCGCCAGCAGCCAAGGGCTAGCGGGGGTCGCTAGCACAGATACGCAGTATTTT
TRBJ2-7,TRBV6-8,NA,TRBD2,CASSLTTSGGYEQYF,TGTGCCAGCAGTTTAACGACTAGCGGGGGGTACGAGCAGTACTTC
TRBJ2-2,TRBV7-8,many,NA,CASSSVRSATGELFF,TGTGCCAGCAGCTCAGTACGATCGGCCACCGGGGAGCTGTTTTTT
TRBJ2-1,TRBV12-3/TRBV12-4,NA,NA,CASSFYRGAYNEQFF,TGTGCCAGCAGTTTTTACCGGGGGGCGTACAATGAGCAGTTCTTC
TRBJ2-1,TRBV7-9,few,NA,CASSLGAGGVNEQFF,TGTGCCAGCAGCTTAGGGGCAGGTGGCGTCAATGAGCAGTTCTTC
TRBJ2-7,TRBV7-9,NA,NA,CASSLNRADRAYEQYF,TGTGCCAGCAGCCTCAATCGTGCGGACAGAGCGTACGAGCAGTACTTC
TRBJ2-3,TRBV2,NA,TRBD1,CASSGDRVTNTQYF,TGTGCCAGCAGTGGGGACAGGGTGACGAATACGCAGTATTTT
TRBJ2-1,TRBV7-2,NA,NA,CASSEEGWGSRRNEQFF,TGTGCCAGCAGCGAAGAGGGTTGGGGGTCCCGGAGAAATGAGCAGTTCTTC
TRBJ1-2,TRBV5-5,NA,NA,CASSLRNSLYYGYTF,TGTGCCAGCAGCTTGCGAAACAGTCTCTACTATGGCTACACCTTC
TRBJ2-5,TRBV27,NA,NA,CASATGSLGETQYF,TGTGCCAGTGCCACGGGGAGTTTGGGGGAGACCCAGTACTTC
TRBJ2-7,TRBV27,NA,NA,CASSPTSGGVINYEQYF,TGTGCCAGCAGTCCCACCTCCGGCGGGGTGATAAACTACGAGCAGTACTTC
TRBJ2-2,TRBV6-1,NA,NA,CATSGVGELFF,TGTGCCACCTCCGGGGTCGGGGAGCTGTTTTTT
TRBJ2-7,TRBV6-5,few,TRBD1,CASSYGQGAYEQYF,TGTGCCAGCAGTTACGGACAGGGGGCCTACGAGCAGTACTTC
TRBJ1-1,TRBV27,NA,NA,CASSSVENTEAFF,TGTGCCAGCAGCTCAGTCGAGAACACTGAAGCTTTCTTT
TRBJ2-2,TRBV4-1,NA,NA,CASSQENGEGGELFF,TGCGCCAGCAGCCAAGAGAATGGGGAAGGCGGGGAGCTGTTTTTT
TRBJ1-5,TRBV12-5,NA,TRBD1,CASGEPLTGGSNQPQHF,TGTGCTAGTGGTGAGCCGTTGACAGGGGGGAGCAATCAGCCCCAGCATTTT
TRBJ1-1,TRBV20-1,NA,NA,CSATPTGRTEAFF,TGCAGTGCTACCCCTACGGGGAGGACTGAAGCTTTCTTT
TRBJ2-3,TRBV19,few,NA,CASSWGGLLNTQYF,TGTGCCAGTAGCTGGGGGGGCTTACTTAATACGCAGTATTTT
TRBJ2-1,TRBV7-3,NA,NA,CASSLTFGDPSYNEQFF,TGTGCCAGCAGCTTAACGTTTGGGGACCCCTCTTACAATGAGCAGTTCTTC
TRBJ2-6,TRBV6-1,many,NA,CASSRSSGLGGANVLTF,TGTGCCAGCAGCCGATCTTCAGGTCTCGGTGGGGCCAACGTCCTGACTTTC
TRBJ2-7,TRBV7-6,NA,NA,CASSNGQMLSYEQYF,TGTGCCAGCAGCAACGGACAGATGCTGTCCTACGAGCAGTACTTC
TRBJ2-7,TRBV12-5,few,TRBD2,CASGFLAGGQYEQYF,TGTGCTAGTGGTTTTCTAGCGGGGGGGCAATACGAGCAGTACTTC
TRBJ2-7,TRBV7-9,NA,TRBD1,CASSNAGTGDYEQYF,TGTGCCAGCTCAAACGCCGGGACAGGGGACTACGAGCAGTACTTC
TRBJ2-5,TRBV4-1,NA,TRBD2,CASSLSQAGGKETQYF,TGCGCCAGCAGCCTATCCCAAGCGGGGGGGAAAGAGACCCAGTACTTC
TRBJ2-2,TRBV19,few,TRBD1,CASNSGQGVGELFF,TGTGCCAGTAATTCGGGACAGGGTGTCGGGGAGCTGTTTTTT
TRBJ2-5,TRBV7-2,few,NA,CASSPPGETQYF,TGTGCCAGCAGCCCCCCGGGAGAGACCCAGTACTTC
TRBJ2-7,TRBV19,many,TRBD2,CASSGLAAYEQYF,TGTGCCAGTAGTGGACTAGCGGCCTACGAGCAGTACTTC
TRBJ2-5,TRBV6-5,many,TRBD2,CASSRTSRETQYF,TGTGCCAGCAGTAGGACTAGCAGGGAGACCCAGTACTTC
TRBJ2-3,TRBV2,NA,NA,CATKADTQYF,TGTGCCACCAAGGCAGATACGCAGTATTTT
TRBJ1-4,TRBV4-3,few,NA,CASSQDRVTNEKLFF,TGCGCCAGCAGCCAAGACAGGGTCACTAATGAAAAACTGTTTTTT
TRBJ2-1,TRBV11-2,NA,NA,CASSLAFRDYNEQFF,TGTGCCAGCAGCTTAGCGTTCCGGGACTACAATGAGCAGTTCTTC
TRBJ1-1,TRBV7-8,many,NA,CASKWVEGEMNTEAFF,TGTGCCAGCAAGTGGGTCGAGGGGGAGATGAACACTGAAGCTTTCTTT
TRBJ1-1,TRBV19,few,NA,CASSITGNTEAFF,TGTGCCAGTAGTATAACAGGGAACACTGAAGCTTTCTTT